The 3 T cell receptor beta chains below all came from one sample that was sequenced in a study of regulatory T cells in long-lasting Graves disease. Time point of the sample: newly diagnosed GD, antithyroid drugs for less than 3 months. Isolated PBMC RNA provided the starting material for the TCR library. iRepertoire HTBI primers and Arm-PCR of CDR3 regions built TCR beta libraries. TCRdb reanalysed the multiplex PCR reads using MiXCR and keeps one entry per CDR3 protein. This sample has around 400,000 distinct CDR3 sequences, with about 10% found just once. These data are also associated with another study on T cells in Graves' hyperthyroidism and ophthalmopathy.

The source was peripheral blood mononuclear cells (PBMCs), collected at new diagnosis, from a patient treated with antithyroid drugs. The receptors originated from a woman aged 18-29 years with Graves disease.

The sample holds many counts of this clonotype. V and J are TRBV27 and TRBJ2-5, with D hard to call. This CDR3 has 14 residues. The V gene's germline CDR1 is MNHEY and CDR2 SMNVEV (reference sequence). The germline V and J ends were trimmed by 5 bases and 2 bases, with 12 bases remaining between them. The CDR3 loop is CASSPELQQETQYF. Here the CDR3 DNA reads TGTGCCAGCAGTCCGGAGCTTCAACAAGAGACCCAGTACTTC.

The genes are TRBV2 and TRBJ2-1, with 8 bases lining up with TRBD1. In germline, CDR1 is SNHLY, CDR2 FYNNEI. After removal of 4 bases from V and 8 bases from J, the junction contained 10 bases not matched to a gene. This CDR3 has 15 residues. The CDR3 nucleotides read TGTGCCAGCAGTGTAAGGCCAGGGGGCAACGATGAGCAGTTCTTC. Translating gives CASSVRPGGNDEQFF.

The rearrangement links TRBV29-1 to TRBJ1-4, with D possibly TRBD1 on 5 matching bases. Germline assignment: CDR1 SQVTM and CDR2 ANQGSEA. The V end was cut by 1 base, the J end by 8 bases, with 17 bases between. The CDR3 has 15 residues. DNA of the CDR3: TGCAGCGTTGAAGGGCTCGGGGGGTTGGGGGAAAAACTGTTTTTT. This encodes CSVEGLGGLGEKLFF.